These T cell receptor beta chains were read from a single sample in a study of OX40 agonist ivuxolimab in advanced cancers. Assay used: immunoSEQ multiplex PCR; TCRdb lists only in-frame clones, some missing. Of fewer than 80,000 clones listed, less than 95% were seen once; the top ten hold 5.2%. Sequenced here: CD4+ or CD8+ T cells sorted from blood, sampled in a trial of the OX40 agonist ivuxolimab. These receptors were collected from an adult with an advanced solid tumor such as melanoma, head and neck, liver or kidney cancer. CDR3s include the opening cysteine and the closing phenylalanine or tryptophan. D genes are given only for firm matches. The listing skips clone size in some rows; elsewhere it reads once, few, many or a size class.

v_call: TRBV6-1; cdr3_length: 14; j_call: TRBJ1-2; d_call: .; clone_size: .; cdr3_aa: CASSEPTGNYGYTF; cdr3_nt: TGTGCCAGCAGTGAACCGACAGGAAACTATGGCTACACCTTC
v_call: TRBV9; cdr3_length: 12; j_call: TRBJ1-1; d_call: .; clone_size: .; cdr3_aa: CASSGRTSEAFF; cdr3_nt: TGTGCCAGCAGCGGCCGGACGTCTGAAGCTTTCTTT
v_call: TRBV19; cdr3_length: 13; j_call: TRBJ1-1; d_call: TRBD1; clone_size: .; cdr3_aa: CASRKTGGTEAFF; cdr3_nt: TGTGCCAGTCGAAAGACAGGGGGCACTGAAGCTTTCTTT
v_call: TRBV5-1; cdr3_length: 17; j_call: TRBJ2-2; d_call: TRBD2; clone_size: .; cdr3_aa: CASSLTTREVYTGELFF; cdr3_nt: TGCGCCAGCAGCTTAACCACGCGGGAGGTTTACACCGGGGAGCTGTTTTTT
v_call: TRBV7-8; cdr3_length: 14; j_call: TRBJ2-4; d_call: TRBD2; clone_size: .; cdr3_aa: CASSLVGRMNIQYF; cdr3_nt: TGTGCCAGCAGCTTAGTCGGGAGGATGAACATTCAGTACTTC
v_call: TRBV28; cdr3_length: 13; j_call: TRBJ1-2; d_call: .; clone_size: .; cdr3_aa: CASSLGGWAGYTF; cdr3_nt: TGTGCCAGCAGTTTAGGGGGGTGGGCTGGCTACACCTTC
v_call: TRBV5-1; cdr3_length: 12; j_call: TRBJ1-2; d_call: .; clone_size: .; cdr3_aa: CASSYTGFDYTF; cdr3_nt: TGCGCCAGCAGCTACACAGGGTTCGACTACACCTTC
v_call: TRBV6-1; cdr3_length: 12; j_call: TRBJ1-6; d_call: .; clone_size: .; cdr3_aa: CASSETGRALHF; cdr3_nt: TGTGCCAGCAGTGAAACCGGCAGAGCCCTCCACTTT
v_call: TRBV2; cdr3_length: 14; j_call: TRBJ2-3; d_call: TRBD2; clone_size: .; cdr3_aa: CASSEGLAADTQYF; cdr3_nt: TGTGCCAGCAGTGAAGGGCTAGCGGCAGATACGCAGTATTTT
v_call: TRBV12-5; cdr3_length: 16; j_call: TRBJ2-1; d_call: TRBD1; clone_size: few; cdr3_aa: CASGTRDSSSYNEQFF; cdr3_nt: TGTGCTAGTGGTACAAGGGACAGCAGCTCCTACAATGAGCAGTTCTTC
v_call: TRBV7-3; cdr3_length: 15; j_call: TRBJ2-3; d_call: TRBD2; clone_size: .; cdr3_aa: CASSSLAGGTDTQYF; cdr3_nt: TGTGCCAGCAGCTCCCTAGCGGGAGGCACAGATACGCAGTATTTT
v_call: TRBV28; cdr3_length: 14; j_call: TRBJ2-1; d_call: TRBD2; clone_size: .; cdr3_aa: CAILAASSYNEQFF; cdr3_nt: TGTGCCATCCTAGCGGCTTCCTCCTACAATGAGCAGTTCTTC
v_call: TRBV2; cdr3_length: 15; j_call: TRBJ2-2; d_call: .; clone_size: .; cdr3_aa: CASRAAGGGTGELFF; cdr3_nt: TGTGCCAGCAGAGCGGCAGGGGGGGGAACCGGGGAGCTGTTTTTT
v_call: TRBV6-5; cdr3_length: 16; j_call: TRBJ2-5; d_call: TRBD2; clone_size: .; cdr3_aa: CASSYSLADLQETQYF; cdr3_nt: TGTGCCAGCAGTTACTCCCTAGCGGACTTACAAGAGACCCAGTACTTC
v_call: TRBV20-1; cdr3_length: 10; j_call: TRBJ2-3; d_call: .; clone_size: .; cdr3_aa: CSISTDTQYF; cdr3_nt: TGCAGTATTAGCACAGATACGCAGTATTTT
v_call: TRBV6-1; cdr3_length: 14; j_call: TRBJ2-1; d_call: .; clone_size: .; cdr3_aa: CASSGGSIREEQFF; cdr3_nt: TGTGCCAGCAGTGGGGGGTCTATCCGTGAGGAGCAGTTCTTC
v_call: TRBV7-8; cdr3_length: 16; j_call: TRBJ2-3; d_call: TRBD2; clone_size: .; cdr3_aa: CASSPWLRGSTDTQYF; cdr3_nt: TGTGCCAGCAGCCCCTGGTTGCGCGGGAGTACAGATACGCAGTATTTT
v_call: TRBV6-1; cdr3_length: 14; j_call: TRBJ1-4; d_call: .; clone_size: .; cdr3_aa: CASSLRGGNEKLFF; cdr3_nt: TGTGCCAGCAGCCTCAGAGGGGGTAATGAAAAACTGTTTTTT
v_call: TRBV4-1; cdr3_length: 15; j_call: TRBJ1-5; d_call: .; clone_size: .; cdr3_aa: CASSRARDGNQPQHF; cdr3_nt: TGCGCCAGCAGCCGAGCCCGGGACGGCAATCAGCCCCAGCATTTT